Reported below is one T cell receptor beta chain. The data stem from a study of blood T cell repertoires in COVID-19. Study information: PBMCs, B-cell-depleted T cells, or T cells were the source of the cDNA or gDNA that made up the material.

Measured with immunoSEQ multiplex PCR; TCRdb has only the in-frame clones, and not every one. The table shows a few hundred thousand clones, with 85% to 90% occurring only once. The CDR3 has 17 amino acids. Germline CDR1 is SGHTA and CDR2 is FQGNSA. V lost 9 bases to trimming and J lost 2 bases; unmatched junction nucleotides: 13. The chain joins TRBV7-2 to TRBJ2-1, with 10 bases that match TRBD2. This TCR came from a woman between 18 and 29 years old who had recovered from COVID-19. Source material: PBMCs or T cells enriched from blood (not recorded which). Here the CDR3 DNA reads TGTGCCAGGCGCAGAGAGCTAGCGGGGGTTCCCTACAATGAGCAGTTCTTC. It is translated as CARRRELAGVPYNEQFF.